This T cell receptor (beta chain) was retrieved from a study of blood T cell repertoires in COVID-19. Whole-study context: COVID-19 samples, acute and convalescent, were from the United States, Italy and Spain.

The authors' processing: The assay estimated nucleated cells by amplifying reference gene primers. The table came from immunoSEQ multiplex PCR; TCRdb's copy has only in-frame clones and leaves some out. D and trimming come from the DNA, and the V and J calls and clone size come from that table. The sample carries about 310,000 clones, 87% recorded once. Individuals aged roughly 18 to 95 years were recruited from 24 US areas. Cohort 3 recovered donors had two negative PCRs, clearance, or symptom resolution. The CDR3 is 13 amino acids. Germline V lookup: CDR1 SNHLY, CDR2 FYNNEI. J lost 8 bases, V lost 6 bases, and 6 bases had no gene match.

The rearrangement joins TRBV2 to TRBJ1-4; 7 bases are shared with TRBD1. Sequenced: PBMCs or T cells enriched from blood (not recorded which). The receptor was isolated from a woman younger than 30 who had recovered from COVID-19. The CDR3 DNA reads as TGTGCCAGCAGCGGGGACAGTCGCGAAAAACTGTTTTTT. This encodes CASSGDSREKLFF.